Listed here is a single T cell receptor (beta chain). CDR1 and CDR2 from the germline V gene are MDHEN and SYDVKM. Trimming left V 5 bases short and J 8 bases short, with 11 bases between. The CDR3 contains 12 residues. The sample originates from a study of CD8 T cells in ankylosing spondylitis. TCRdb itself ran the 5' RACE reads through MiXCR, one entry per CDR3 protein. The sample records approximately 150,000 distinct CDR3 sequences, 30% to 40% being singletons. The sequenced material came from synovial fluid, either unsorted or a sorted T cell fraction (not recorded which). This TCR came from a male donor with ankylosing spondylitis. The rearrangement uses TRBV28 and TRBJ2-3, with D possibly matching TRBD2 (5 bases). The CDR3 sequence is CASSRRGSTQYF. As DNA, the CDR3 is TGTGCCAGCAGTAGGAGAGGGAGTACGCAGTATTTT.